This passage covers 21 T cell receptor beta chains from one sample sequenced in a study of T cells after yellow fever vaccination. TCRdb called the 5' RACE reads again in MiXCR, with one record for every CDR3 protein. This table has 340,000 or so distinct CDR3 sequences, around 13% appearing once. Sequenced material: CD4+ T cells sorted from PBMCs, taken 15 days after the yellow fever booster vaccination. These receptors originate from a man in his late teens or twenties who received the YFV17D yellow fever vaccine.

This clonotype was picked up a small number of times. This CDR3 reads CASSLMGEPHQETQYF. In DNA form, the CDR3 reads TGCGCCAGCAGCTTGATGGGGGAGCCCCACCAAGAGACCCAGTACTTC. The V call is TRBV5-1, the J call TRBJ2-5; D is perhaps TRBD1 or TRBD2 (5 bases each). Germline assignment: CDR1 SGHRS and CDR2 YFSETQ. The CDR3 is made up of 16 amino acids. The V and J ends lost 1 base and 0 bases respectively, with 13 bases between them.

V gene TRBV6-5 combines with J gene TRBJ1-3; no firm D call. Trimming stripped 4 bases from V and 4 bases from J, with 14 bases between. Germline CDR1 MNHEY, CDR2 SVGAGI. This CDR3 contains 15 residues. Here the CDR3 DNA reads TGTGCCAGCAGTTCCTCAGCTGTAGACGGAAACACCATATATTTT. This encodes CASSSSAVDGNTIYF.

V usage is TRBV7-2 and J usage is TRBJ1-1; D is unresolved. Trimming removed 3 bases from V and 2 bases from J, with 16 bases in between. Per the germline V gene, CDR1 is SGHTA and CDR2 is FQGNSA. This CDR3 region has 16 residues. Written as DNA, the CDR3 is TGTGCCAGCAGCTTGATCCCACGTCCCGGCAACACTGAAGCTTTCTTT. This gives the protein CASSLIPRPGNTEAFF.

The rearrangement joins TRBV5-4 to TRBJ1-1, with 11 bases lining up with TRBD1. The CDR3 spans 16 residues. Germline CDR1 SGHNT, CDR2 YYREEE (reference sequence). V was pared by 0 bases and J by 7 bases, with 8 bases of the junction left unmatched. CDR3 region: CASSLGGQGELSEAFF. The DNA of the CDR3 is TGTGCCAGCAGCTTGGGGGGACAGGGGGAATTAAGTGAAGCTTTCTTT.

This clonotype turned up a few times. The chain joins TRBV11-2 to TRBJ2-1; 9 bases line up with TRBD2. This CDR3 comprises 16 residues. The germline V gene encodes CDR1 SGHAT and CDR2 FQNNGV. Losses at the gene ends were 4 bases for V and 7 bases for J; bases not matched to a gene: 11. CDR3 sequence reads: CASSSLRGGARNEQFF. In DNA form, the CDR3 reads TGTGCCAGCAGCTCCCTCCGCGGGGGGGCGAGAAATGAGCAGTTCTTC.

J is TRBJ1-1 and V is TRBV29-1, with D hard to call. In germline, CDR1 is SQVTM, CDR2 ANQGSEA. The CDR3 spans 11 residues. Trimming cost V 8 bases and J 3 bases, with 10 bases left between them. CDR3 in DNA: TGCAGCTCCGGCGGTTACACTGAAGCTTTCTTT. Amino acid sequence: CSSGGYTEAFF.

The chain recombines TRBV4-3 with TRBJ2-5; tentatively, D is TRBD1 (5 bases). Germline V gene sequence: CDR1 LGHNA, CDR2 YSLEER. Trimming removed 0 bases from V and 4 bases from J, with 9 bases in between. This CDR3 is 14 amino acids long. The CDR3 here is CASSQDTRVETQYF. Here the CDR3 DNA reads TGCGCCAGCAGCCAAGATACCAGGGTAGAGACCCAGTACTTC.

This clonotype was picked up a small number of times. The chain links TRBV9 to TRBJ1-1; D might be TRBD1 (5 bases). The V gene's germline CDR1 is SGDLS and CDR2 YYNGEE. V lost 0 bases to trimming and J lost 3 bases, with 12 bases between them. This CDR3 spans 15 amino acids. CDR3 residues: CASSVEGWADTEAFF. The CDR3 bases are TGTGCCAGCAGCGTAGAGGGGTGGGCGGACACTGAAGCTTTCTTT.

The CDR3 protein is CSVGDRDGYQPQHF. The CDR3 DNA sequence: TGCAGCGTGGGGGACAGGGACGGGTACCAGCCCCAGCATTTT. This sequence joins TRBV29-1 and TRBJ1-5; 9 bases are shared with TRBD1. The CDR3 is 14 residues long. Looked up from germline, CDR1 is SQVTM and CDR2 is ANQGSEA. With V trimmed by 6 bases and J by 7 bases, 10 bases remained unmatched.

The chain has TRBV11-2 and TRBJ2-1, with 12 bases matching TRBD2. The CDR3 runs to 14 residues. V dropped 5 bases and J dropped 8; count of bases not matched to a gene: 4. Germline V gene lookup returns CDR1 SGHAT and CDR2 FQNNGV. The CDR3 coding sequence is TGTGCCAGCAGCGCGCGGACTAGCGGGGATGAGCAGTTCTTC. This gives the protein CASSARTSGDEQFF.

The rearrangement uses TRBV28 and TRBJ2-3, with 9 bases fitting TRBD2. Trimming at V came to 10 bases and at J to 2 bases, leaving 1 base not matched to a gene. The CDR3 totals 12 residues. Germline CDR1 reads MDHEN; CDR2 reads SYDVKM. The CDR3 nucleotides read TGTGCCACTAGCGGGGTCACAGATACGCAGTATTTT. It specifies CATSGVTDTQYF.

This clonotype was detected a few times. V gene TRBV7-2 combines with J gene TRBJ2-7; TRBD1 aligns across 11 bases. The germline V gene encodes CDR1 SGHTA and CDR2 FQGNSA. This CDR3 is 15 amino acids long. V dropped 3 bases and J dropped 1; count of bases not matched to a gene: 2. In DNA, the CDR3 is TGTGCCAGCAGCTTTGGACAGGGGGCATCCTACGAGCAGTACTTC. Translation gives CASSFGQGASYEQYF.

V gene TRBV6-2 or TRBV6-3 combines with J gene TRBJ2-5, with TRBD1 as a possible D gene (6 bases). Germline V lookup: CDR1 MNHEY, CDR2 SVGEGT. Trimming stripped 8 bases from V and 2 bases from J, with 18 bases between. The CDR3 is made up of 15 amino acids. As DNA, the CDR3 is TGTGCCAGCGGGCCGGGACAACAAGTACAAGAGACCCAGTACTTC. Translation gives CASGPGQQVQETQYF.

There are many counts of this clonotype. V is TRBV28 and J is TRBJ1-5; no reliable D call. Trimming shortened V by 2 bases and J by 9 bases, and 17 bases separated the two germline ends. CDR3 length: 15 residues. The germline V gene has CDR1 MDHEN and CDR2 SYDVKM. In DNA form, the CDR3 reads TGTGCCAGCAGTTTACGGAGGGCCGGAGGAGGGCCCCAGCATTTT. This translates into CASSLRRAGGGPQHF.

The chain uses TRBV18 and TRBJ2-3; D call uncertain. The CDR3 runs to 14 residues. Looked up from germline, CDR1 is KGHSH and CDR2 is LQKENI. V lost 0 bases and J 7 bases, leaving 11 bases between the germline ends. The CDR3 DNA sequence: TGTGCCAGCTCACCACCGGCCGGATCTTATACGCAGTATTTT. It encodes CASSPPAGSYTQYF.

At least ten counts were recorded for this clonotype. CDR3 nucleotides: TGTGCCAGCAGCTTAGGTTCGGTTGGGGAGCTGTTTTTT. Amino acids: CASSLGSVGELFF. The chain couples TRBV7-2 to TRBJ2-2; D unresolved. This CDR3 spans 13 amino acids. The germline gives CDR1 SGHTA, CDR2 FQGNSA. Trimming took off 1 base at V and 8 bases at J, with 8 bases between the two ends.

The chain couples TRBV7-2 to TRBJ2-5; tentative D call: TRBD2 (7 bases). The germline V gene encodes CDR1 SGHTA and CDR2 FQGNSA. This CDR3 is built from 15 residues. Trimming cost V 3 bases and J 7 bases, with 18 bases left between them. The DNA of the CDR3 is TGTGCCAGCAGCTTTAGGGGGGGCCCCGAATCGACCCAGTACTTC. Translated, it gives CASSFRGGPESTQYF.

The rearrangement links TRBV5-5 to TRBJ2-4; a possible D gene is TRBD1 (6 bases). The ends were cut back, 3 bases at V and 1 base at J, with 8 bases in the middle. Germline V CDR1 and CDR2: SGHKS, YYEKEE (reference sequence). This CDR3 is built from 14 residues. The CDR3 reads CASSWQGAKNIQYF. The CDR3 DNA reads TGTGCCAGCAGCTGGCAGGGGGCCAAAAACATTCAGTACTTC.

V is TRBV9 and J is TRBJ1-1; 9 nucleotides match TRBD1. The J segment lost 3 bases and the V segment lost 4 bases, leaving 7 bases of the junction unmatched. Germline V gene data show CDR1 as SGDLS and CDR2 as YYNGEE. The length of the CDR3 is 15 residues. CDR3 region: CASSSGTGWDTEAFF. The CDR3 DNA reads as TGTGCCAGCAGCTCCGGGACAGGGTGGGACACTGAAGCTTTCTTT.

This rearrangement joins TRBV12-3 or TRBV12-4 to TRBJ2-2; 8 positions match TRBD2. V gave up 4 bases and J gave up 5 bases; unmatched junction bases: 6. The CDR3 has 15 amino acids. CDR3 region: CASSSGGVWTGELFF. CDR3 bases: TGTGCCAGCAGTTCCGGGGGGGTGTGGACCGGGGAGCTGTTTTTT.

The chain is built from TRBV6-5 and TRBJ1-3; no reliable D call. Germline V lookup: CDR1 MNHEY, CDR2 SVGAGI. The V end was cut by 5 bases, the J end by 3 bases, with 8 bases between. The length of the CDR3 is 13 residues. For the CDR3, the DNA is TGTGCCAGCAGTACATCGGGTGGAAACACCATATATTTT. It specifies CASSTSGGNTIYF.